This T cell receptor beta chain was obtained from a study of blood T cell repertoires in COVID-19. The wider study: Specimens from acute and convalescent COVID-19 originated in the United States, Italy and Spain. PBMCs, B-cell-depleted T cells, or T cells were the source of the cDNA or gDNA that made up the material.

In the authors' methods: Counts of nucleated cells, estimated from reference gene primer amplification, were obtained. The data were produced by immunoSEQ multiplex PCR, yet TCRdb's version contains in-frame clones alone and is incomplete. The V and J calls and the clone size are those of that table, but D and trimming were determined from the DNA. This sample has approximately 45,000 clones, with around 82% found just once. The CDR3 contains 16 residues. The V gene end was trimmed by 3 bases and the J gene end by 2 bases; junction bases not matched to a gene: 5. Germline V gene lookup returns CDR1 SGDLS and CDR2 YYNGEE.

The source of this sequence is a woman of 80 years or more with acute or convalescent COVID-19. The chain is built from TRBV9 and TRBJ2-5, with TRBD2 matching 12 bases. Specimen: peripheral blood. The CDR3: CASSARLAGEQETQYF. CDR3 sequence (DNA): TGTGCCAGCAGCGCTCGACTAGCGGGGGAACAAGAGACCCAGTACTTC.